The 27 T cell receptor beta chains below come from one sample, sequenced in a study of T cell changes during pregnancy in multiple sclerosis. The repertoire was sequenced with immunoSEQ multiplex PCR; TCRdb's copy has only in-frame clones and lacks some. The data contain about 80,000 clones, about 90% of them singletons. The material sequenced was peripheral blood, taken before pregnancy. All receptors come from a female donor with multiple sclerosis, enrolled in a pregnancy study.

V usage is TRBV4-3 and J usage is TRBJ2-7, with TRBD2 matching 7 bases. This CDR3 is built from 16 residues. The V and J ends lost 1 base and 4 bases, in that order; junction bases with no gene match: 10. Germline loops: CDR1 LGHNA, CDR2 YSLEER. CDR3 protein: CASSQGGVGGSYEQYF. The CDR3 DNA reads TGCGCCAGCAGCCAAGGAGGGGTGGGAGGGTCATACGAGCAGTACTTC.

J is TRBJ2-3 and V is TRBV18; TRBD2 might be the D (6 bases). From germline, CDR1 is KGHSH and CDR2 LQKENI. CDR3 length equals 13 residues. The V gene lost 8 bases and the J gene lost 2 bases, with 11 bases spanning the gap. CDR3 sequence: CASQAGNTDTQYF. The CDR3 coding sequence is TGTGCCAGCCAGGCGGGAAACACAGATACGCAGTATTTT.

The V gene is TRBV30, the J gene TRBJ2-2; D remains unclear. This CDR3 is 12 amino acids long. Germline CDR1 GTSNPN, CDR2 SVGIG (reference sequence). Trimming stripped 4 bases from V and 0 bases from J, with 3 bases between. The CDR3 DNA is TGTGCCTGGAACTCGAACACCGGGGAGCTGTTTTTT. It translates to CAWNSNTGELFF.

The chain employs TRBV2 and TRBJ2-7, with D maybe TRBD1 (5 bases). The germline CDR1 and CDR2 sequences are SNHLY and FYNNEI. Trimming removed 5 bases from V and 3 bases from J, with 14 bases in between. There are 14 residues in the CDR3. CDR3 coding DNA: TGTGCCAGCAGTTATAAGACAGATTTCTACGAGCAGTACTTC. Amino acid sequence: CASSYKTDFYEQYF.

V gene TRBV7-2 combines with J gene TRBJ2-6; a weak D match, TRBD1 (6 bases). The CDR3 length is 16 residues. Per the germline V gene, CDR1 is SGHTA and CDR2 is FQGNSA. V gave up 5 bases and J gave up 4 bases, with 15 bases separating them. CDR3 DNA sequence: TGTGCCAGCAGCCTCTTCGTGGGGGCGGGGGCCAACGTCCTGACTTTC. Translating gives CASSLFVGAGANVLTF.

This clone was seen only once. The V call is TRBV5-8, the J call TRBJ1-1, with D possibly matching TRBD1 (6 bases). Germline lookup yields CDR1 SGHTS and CDR2 YDEGEE. There are 14 residues in the CDR3. V dropped 4 bases and J dropped 5 bases, with 15 bases sitting between them. The CDR3 is CASSTGQRATEAFF. CDR3 nucleotide sequence: TGTGCCAGCAGCACAGGACAGAGAGCTACTGAAGCTTTCTTT.

The chain recombines TRBV27 with TRBJ1-4; D is possibly TRBD1 (6 bases). Germline lookup yields CDR1 MNHEY and CDR2 SMNVEV (reference sequence). This CDR3 contains 15 residues. V was cut by 4 bases and J by 4 bases, with 13 bases left in between. The CDR3 DNA is TGTGCCAGCAGTTCCGAGACAGGCGGTAATGAAAAACTGTTTTTT. This sequence encodes CASSSETGGNEKLFF.

The chain links TRBV5-5 to TRBJ2-7; 10 bases are a match to TRBD1. Germline V gene lookup returns CDR1 SGHKS and CDR2 YYEKEE (reference sequence). J lost 2 bases, V lost 4 bases, and 9 bases had no gene match. The CDR3 runs 16 residues. DNA of the CDR3: TGTGCCAGCAGCCTACGGGGACAGGGGCGACCCTACGAGCAGTACTTC. Its translation is CASSLRGQGRPYEQYF.

The V gene is TRBV27, the J gene TRBJ2-3; 12 bases are shared with TRBD2. The V segment lost 5 bases and the J segment 1 base; nucleotides outside the gene matches: 10. The CDR3 totals 18 residues. Germline V gives CDR1 MNHEY, CDR2 SMNVEV (reference sequence). Here the CDR3 DNA reads TGTGCCAGCAGTCCGGCTAGCGGGAGGGTTCTTCGCACAGATACGCAGTATTTT. Its translation is CASSPASGRVLRTDTQYF.

The V and J genes are TRBV4-1 and TRBJ2-1, with D possibly being TRBD1 (6 bases). V lost 1 base to trimming and J lost 4 bases, with 11 bases between them. Germline V gene lookup returns CDR1 MGHRA and CDR2 YSYEKL. The CDR3 runs to 15 residues. CDR3 protein: CASSQGDNSYNEQFF. CDR3 DNA sequence: TGCGCCAGCAGCCAAGGGGACAACTCTTACAATGAGCAGTTCTTC.

This chain joins TRBV10-3 and TRBJ2-7, with D tentatively TRBD1 (6 bases). The CDR3 length is 13 residues. Germline loops: CDR1 ENHRY, CDR2 SYGVKD. V lost 7 bases and J 2 bases, leaving 12 bases between the germline ends. CDR3 coding DNA: TGTGCCATCAAAGAGACAGGAACCTACGAGCAGTACTTC. The encoded protein is CAIKETGTYEQYF.

The chain uses TRBV21-1 and TRBJ2-2; the table assigns TRBD2, which was not confirmed against the DNA. TRBV21-1 constitutes a pseudogene. This CDR3 has 19 amino acids. The CDR3 here is CASSKKREAASDSTGELFF. DNA for the CDR3: TGTGCCAGCAGCAAAAAAAGAGAGGCCGCTAGCGACTCCACCGGGGAGCTGTTTTTT.

This clone is a singleton in its sample. One junction end does not reproduce the germline sequence, and a read error may be involved. This sample also contains other DNA sequences that code for the same CDR3. This chain joins TRBV5-1 and TRBJ2-1, with 10 nucleotides matching TRBD2. CDR1 is SGHRS and CDR2 is YFSETQ in the germline V gene. The CDR3 length is 15 residues. CDR3 DNA: TGCGCCAGCAGCTTAAGCGGGAGGGCCTATAATGAGCAGTTCTTC. It is translated as CASSLSGRAYNEQFF.

The chain employs TRBV19 and TRBJ1-1; no definite D call. V was shortened by 3 bases and J by 0 bases, with 8 bases between the two germline ends. Germline CDR1 is LNHDA and CDR2 is SQIVND (reference sequence). This CDR3 is 14 amino acids long. The CDR3 coding sequence is TGTGCCAGTAGTATTAGTGCGATGAACACTGAAGCTTTCTTT. Its translation is CASSISAMNTEAFF. Looking up the rest from reference TRBV19 and TRBJ1-1 gives the full variable domain: DGGITQSPKYLFRKEGQNVTLSCEQNLNHDAMYWYRQDPGQGLRLIYYSQIVNDFQKGDIAEGYSVSREKKESFPLTVTSAQKNPTAFYLCASSISAMNTEAFFGQGTRLTVV.

The chain uses TRBV5-5 and TRBJ1-4; a weak D match, TRBD1 (5 bases). Germline V gene sequence: CDR1 SGHKS, CDR2 YYEKEE (reference sequence). V was pared by 0 bases and J by 8 bases, with 14 bases between. There are 15 residues in the CDR3. Here the CDR3 DNA reads TGTGCCAGCAGCTTGGAGGCGGGGGGGAGAGAAAAACTGTTTTTT. This codes for CASSLEAGGREKLFF.

This chain joins TRBV10-3 and TRBJ1-1; 7 nucleotides agree with TRBD1. The length of the CDR3 is 15 residues. Germline assignment: CDR1 ENHRY and CDR2 SYGVKD. V shed 2 bases and J 1 base; nucleotides not matched to a gene: 4. The CDR3 sequence is CAISERQGGNTEAFF. As DNA, the CDR3 is TGTGCCATCAGTGAGCGACAGGGCGGGAACACTGAAGCTTTCTTT.

The chain uses TRBV7-9 and TRBJ2-7; TRBD1 matches 8 bases. The germline V gene encodes CDR1 SEHNR and CDR2 FQNEAQ (reference sequence). V lost 5 bases and J lost 6; bases outside the gene matches: 9. This CDR3 contains 14 residues. The CDR3 loop is CASSPIQGAGEQYF. The CDR3 nucleotides read TGTGCCAGCAGCCCTATCCAGGGGGCCGGCGAGCAGTACTTC.

This chain connects TRBV28 to TRBJ2-3; 7 bases are a match to TRBD2. The germline gives CDR1 MDHEN, CDR2 SYDVKM. V trimming: 4 bases; J trimming: 2 bases; junction bases outside the gene matches: 15. The CDR3 contains 18 residues. CDR3 residues: CASSSRLGGPGYTDTQYF. For the CDR3, the DNA is TGTGCCAGCAGTTCCCGTTTGGGAGGGCCTGGTTACACAGATACGCAGTATTTT.

J is TRBJ1-5 and V is TRBV28; D remains ambiguous. This CDR3 is 15 amino acids long. The V gene lost 6 bases and the J gene lost 0 bases, with 12 bases spanning the gap. Looked up from germline, CDR1 is MDHEN and CDR2 is SYDVKM. The CDR3 spells CASRGGRGSNQPQHF. The CDR3 nucleotides read TGTGCCAGCAGGGGTGGACGGGGTAGCAATCAGCCCCAGCATTTT.

This clone has only one observation. The rearrangement links TRBV28 to TRBJ2-7; D is possibly TRBD2 (6 bases). Trimming removed 10 bases from V and 2 bases from J, with 24 bases in between. This CDR3 has 16 residues. Per germline, CDR1 MDHEN and CDR2 SYDVKM. The CDR3 loop reads CATSEGRDLPAYEQYF. The CDR3 nucleotides are TGTGCCACCTCAGAGGGGCGGGACCTACCTGCCTACGAGCAGTACTTC.

This chain joins TRBV5-1 and TRBJ2-2; the D gene is possibly TRBD1 (7 bases). The CDR3 covers 16 residues. Trimming removed 3 bases at V and 0 bases at J, with 12 bases between. Germline V lookup: CDR1 SGHRS, CDR2 YFSETQ. This CDR3 reads CASSWRDRPNTGELFF. In nucleotides, the CDR3 is TGCGCCAGCAGCTGGCGGGACAGACCGAACACCGGGGAGCTGTTTTTT.

This sequence joins TRBV4-1 and TRBJ2-7, with 8 bases matching TRBD1. This CDR3 has 14 amino acids. With V trimmed by 1 base and J by 7 bases, 6 bases remained unmatched. Germline V lookup: CDR1 MGHRA, CDR2 YSYEKL. The CDR3 region is CASSQVTGEKEQYF. The CDR3, as DNA: TGCGCCAGCAGCCAAGTGACAGGGGAGAAAGAGCAGTACTTC.

The rearrangement joins TRBV27 to TRBJ2-7; no clear D gene. Germline V gene data show CDR1 as MNHEY and CDR2 as SMNVEV (reference sequence). V was clipped by 0 bases and J by 2 bases, with 5 bases between them. The CDR3 runs to 13 residues. The CDR3 loop reads CASSLSQTYEQYF. The CDR3 nucleotides are TGTGCCAGCAGTTTATCTCAGACCTACGAGCAGTACTTC.

The chain recombines TRBV28 with TRBJ2-7, with 8 nucleotides matching TRBD2. Germline lookup yields CDR1 MDHEN and CDR2 SYDVKM. The CDR3 totals 12 residues. Trimming took 6 bases from V and 12 from J; bases not matched to a gene: 10. Written as DNA, the CDR3 is TGTGCCAGCAGGGCCGGACTAGCCTCGATGTACTTC. Protein: CASRAGLASMYF.

The V call is TRBV5-1, the J call TRBJ2-7; 9 bases match TRBD2. Trimming cost V 4 bases and J 7 bases; bases outside gene matches: 6. The germline V gene encodes CDR1 SGHRS and CDR2 YFSETQ. The CDR3 sequence is 13 residues long. CDR3 coding DNA: TGCGCCAGCAGCATTAGCGGGAGTCAAGAGCAGTACTTC. It codes for CASSISGSQEQYF.

CDR3: CASSLNRGQDEQYF. DNA of the CDR3: TGTGCCAGCAGCTTGAACAGGGGGCAAGACGAGCAGTACTTC. The genes are TRBV5-4 and TRBJ2-7; 9 bases align to TRBD1. The V and J ends lost 1 base and 5 bases, in that order; junction bases with no gene match: 4. There are 14 residues in the CDR3. Germline assignment: CDR1 SGHNT and CDR2 YYREEE (reference sequence).

There are a few counts of this clone. The V and J genes are TRBV19 and TRBJ2-4, with D tentatively TRBD1 (6 bases). V lost 6 bases and J 7 bases, leaving 16 bases between the germline ends. Per the germline V gene, CDR1 is LNHDA and CDR2 is SQIVND (reference sequence). The CDR3 extends over 14 amino acids. The CDR3 nucleotides are TGTGCCAGTAGCCACCCCGGACAGACGAACATTCAGTACTTC. Amino acid sequence: CASSHPGQTNIQYF.